These 14 T cell receptor beta chains came from one sample sequenced in a study of CD8 T cells in Susac syndrome. After extraction with the RNeasy kit, about 0.5 to 1 ug of the RNA was reverse transcribed using random hexamers. TCRdb itself ran the immunoSEQ multiplex PCR reads through MiXCR, one entry per CDR3 protein. The table has approximately 110,000 distinct CDR3 sequences, 90% to 95% seen once. The sequenced material came from CD8+ T cells from PBMCs. These receptor sequences come from a human donor with multiple sclerosis.

The chain is built from TRBV23-1 and TRBJ2-5, with D uncertain. TRBV23-1 is identified as an open reading frame with a role that is uncertain. The V gene lost 4 bases and the J gene lost 5 bases, with 11 bases spanning the gap. CDR3 length: 13 residues. CDR3 DNA: TGCGCCAGCAGTCGTGGCAGTGACGAGACCCAGTACTTC. Protein product: CASSRGSDETQYF.

The chain uses TRBV28 and TRBJ1-2, with no clear D. Trimming removed 7 bases at V and 0 bases at J, with 12 bases between. The germline V gene encodes CDR1 MDHEN and CDR2 SYDVKM. The CDR3 consists of 14 residues. The CDR3 nucleotides are TGTGCCAGCATCAAGGACGGGTCTAACTATGGCTACACCTTC. This sequence encodes CASIKDGSNYGYTF.

The J gene is TRBJ2-3, the V gene TRBV6-5; TRBD2 matches 7 bases. The CDR3 is 19 amino acids. Germline CDR1 and CDR2: MNHEY and SVGAGI. V lost 2 bases, J lost 0 bases, and 14 bases stayed unmatched. The CDR3 loop is CASSYLRGGRLASTDTQYF. The DNA for the CDR3 is TGTGCCAGCAGTTACCTACGGGGCGGGAGACTAGCTAGCACAGATACGCAGTATTTT.

This chain uses TRBV6-5 with TRBJ1-3, with a weak D call TRBD1 (6 bases). Trimming stripped 6 bases from V and 4 bases from J, with 16 bases between. Germline V gene data show CDR1 as MNHEY and CDR2 as SVGAGI. The length of the CDR3 is 15 residues. For the CDR3, the DNA is TGTGCCAGCAGGCACAGGGTAGGTGCGGGAAACACCATATATTTT. It codes for CASRHRVGAGNTIYF.

The rearrangement joins TRBV29-1 to TRBJ1-2, with D possibly TRBD1 on 5 matching bases. CDR3 length equals 17 residues. V lost 1 base to trimming and J lost 3 bases, with 21 bases between them. Looked up from germline, CDR1 is SQVTM and CDR2 is ANQGSEA. The CDR3 coding sequence is TGCAGCGTTGAAGCTAGCCCTCAGCACGGGACGGACTATGGCTACACCTTC. Translated: CSVEASPQHGTDYGYTF.

The rearrangement joins TRBV2 to TRBJ1-5, with a weak D call TRBD1 (6 bases). There are 14 residues in the CDR3. The ends were cut back, 6 bases at V and 4 bases at J, with 13 bases in the middle. From germline, CDR1 is SNHLY and CDR2 FYNNEI. This CDR3 is CASREDSGNQPQHF. DNA of the CDR3: TGTGCCAGCAGAGAGGACAGTGGAAATCAGCCCCAGCATTTT.

This chain's CDR3 is CASSEYVETQYF. The CDR3 bases are TGTGCCAGCAGTGAATATGTGGAGACCCAGTACTTC. The chain carries TRBV25-1 and TRBJ2-5, with D hard to call. Per germline, CDR1 MGHDK and CDR2 SYGVNS. Trimming removed 0 bases from V and 5 bases from J, with 4 bases in between. This CDR3 has 12 residues.

The J gene is TRBJ2-1, the V gene TRBV7-9, with D hard to call. This CDR3 region has 15 residues. The V gene's germline CDR1 is SEHNR and CDR2 FQNEAQ (reference sequence). V was shortened by 3 bases and J by 2 bases, with 11 bases between the two germline ends. CDR3 sequence (DNA): TGTGCCAGCAGCTTTCCCTATAAGGCCTACAATGAGCAGTTCTTC. Translation: CASSFPYKAYNEQFF.

The rearrangement uses TRBV3-1 and TRBJ2-3, with 7 bases identical to TRBD2. The ends lost 2 bases at V and 1 base at J; junction bases unmatched: 9. The V gene's germline CDR1 is LGHDT and CDR2 YNNKEL (reference sequence). This CDR3 comprises 17 residues. The CDR3 nucleotides are TGTGCCAGCAGCCAACAACGAGTGGGGAGGGGCACAGATACGCAGTATTTT. Amino acid sequence: CASSQQRVGRGTDTQYF.

The chain employs TRBV11-2 and TRBJ2-2; 9 bases are a match to TRBD1. With 0 bases clipped from V and 2 bases from J, the junction kept 4 bases outside the gene matches. The germline V gene encodes CDR1 SGHAT and CDR2 FQNNGV. The CDR3 is 17 amino acids. The CDR3 protein is CASSLDWDRDNTGELFF. The CDR3, as DNA: TGTGCCAGCAGCTTAGATTGGGACAGGGATAACACCGGGGAGCTGTTTTTT.

The rearrangement joins TRBV5-1 to TRBJ2-1, with a possible D match to TRBD2 (6 bases). Per germline, CDR1 SGHRS and CDR2 YFSETQ. Trimming pared 0 bases from V and 4 bases from J, leaving 8 bases between. CDR3 length: 14 residues. CDR3 nucleotides: TGCGCCAGCAGCTTGGAGCGGGCGTACAATGAGCAGTTCTTC. This gives the protein CASSLERAYNEQFF.

The chain links TRBV27 to TRBJ2-3; weak D call: TRBD2 (5 bases). Germline V gene sequence: CDR1 MNHEY, CDR2 SMNVEV (reference sequence). Trimming took 7 bases from V and 4 from J, leaving 9 bases between them. This CDR3 is built from 12 residues. As DNA, the CDR3 is TGTGCCAGCACTTCACTAGCAGATACGCAGTATTTT. Residues: CASTSLADTQYF.

This chain uses TRBV19 with TRBJ2-3; D unresolved. With 5 bases removed from V and 6 bases from J, the gap between germline ends came to 15 bases. Germline assignment: CDR1 LNHDA and CDR2 SQIVND (reference sequence). The CDR3 runs 14 residues. CDR3 nucleotide sequence: TGTGCCAGTAGTTCGGGCTCCCTCAGGGATACGCAGTATTTT. It encodes CASSSGSLRDTQYF.

This chain joins TRBV27 and TRBJ2-1; D gene ambiguous. V was shortened by 0 bases and J by 8 bases, with 14 bases between the two germline ends. This CDR3 is built from 15 residues. Germline loops: CDR1 MNHEY, CDR2 SMNVEV (reference sequence). The CDR3 DNA is TGTGCCAGCAGTTTATCTGATCGACCTCGCGATGAGCAGTTCTTC. This encodes CASSLSDRPRDEQFF.